These T cell receptor beta chains were read from a single sample in a study of T cell responses to AZD1222 COVID-19 vaccine. Here immunoSEQ multiplex PCR was the method, and the copy in TCRdb shows in-frame clones only, minus some. The profile shows approximately 43,000 clones, about 91% of them singletons. Specimen: peripheral blood, collected 28 days after the second AZD1222 dose. The receptors were sampled from an adult who received the AZD1222 COVID-19 vaccine. CDR3s leave out the opening cysteine and the closing phenylalanine or tryptophan. A D gene is named only where the DNA matches it firmly. Size values are once, few and many counts, or a class for expanded clones, and some rows have none.

TRBV6-5	-	-	TRBJ1-2	ASTKQGSGYT
TRBV28	TRBD1	-	TRBJ1-2	ASSWGQGNYGYT
TRBV6-5	-	-	TRBJ1-2	ASSLRQPSNYGYT
TRBV3-1/TRBV3-2	TRBD1	-	TRBJ1-1	ASSPNRGGTEAF
TRBV12-3/TRBV12-4	-	few	TRBJ1-2	ASRQGYGYT
TRBV11-2	-	-	TRBJ1-2	ASSENRLTANYGYT
TRBV21-1	-	-	TRBJ1-1	ASSSWEAF
TRBV5-8	-	-	TRBJ1-5	ASSGDRNQPQH
TRBV29-1	-	-	TRBJ1-1	SVQTRMNTEAF
TRBV27	-	-	TRBJ2-4	ASSSVGQGAKNIQY
TRBV5-1	-	-	TRBJ1-4	ASSLGTEHEKLF
TRBV18	-	once	TRBJ1-4	ASSPTGAVNEKLF